Listed here are 22 T cell receptor beta chains from one sample, sequenced in a study of human T cells and chemical hapten exposure. TCRdb itself ran the RACE reads through MiXCR, one entry per CDR3 protein. The sample has roughly 49,000 distinct CDR3 sequences; about 3.9% are singletons. The sample's time point: healthy volunteer bleed at 2 weeks. It was from unfractionated whole blood that total RNA was extracted. Sequenced input: whole blood. Receptors originate from a female donor in good health. Some clones in this sample may be carry-over from other donors' samples.

This clonotype was seen repeatedly, ten times or more. J is TRBJ2-3 and V is TRBV7-2; tentative D call: TRBD2 (7 bases). The germline V gene has CDR1 SGHTA and CDR2 FQGNSA. Trimming removed 2 bases from V and 2 bases from J, with 14 bases in between. This CDR3 spans 16 amino acids. CDR3 bases: TGTGCCAGCAGCTTACGGGGGGCCTTTTCCACAGATACGCAGTATTTT. It is translated as CASSLRGAFSTDTQYF.

This clonotype was detected ten times or more. The chain carries TRBV12-3 or TRBV12-4 and TRBJ1-5; the D gene is possibly TRBD1 (5 bases). Trimming took off 3 bases at V and 3 bases at J, with 18 bases between the two ends. The CDR3 has 17 residues. CDR3 loop: CASSFGLRGRDNQPQHF. The CDR3 bases are TGTGCCAGCAGTTTTGGTTTAAGGGGACGGGACAATCAGCCCCAGCATTTT.

Ten or more counts support this clonotype. The chain couples TRBV12-3 or TRBV12-4 to TRBJ1-6, with TRBD1 identical over 11 bases. The CDR3 loop spans 16 amino acids. Trimming cost V 6 bases and J 7 bases; bases outside gene matches: 8. In DNA, the CDR3 is TGTGCCAGCAGCAAAGGGACAGGGGGTGCCAATTCACCCCTCCACTTT. This translates into CASSKGTGGANSPLHF.

V gene TRBV7-6 combines with J gene TRBJ1-1; the D gene is possibly TRBD1 (5 bases). The CDR3 covers 14 residues. CDR1 and CDR2 from the germline V gene are SGHVS and FNYEAQ. Trimming removed 5 bases from V and 7 bases from J, with 17 bases in between. CDR3 in amino acids: CASSLVGSRVEAFF. CDR3 sequence (DNA): TGTGCCAGCAGCCTAGTAGGTAGCAGGGTTGAAGCTTTCTTT.

This clonotype was found many times. The chain links TRBV28 to TRBJ1-2; D is unclear. Deletions cut 4 bases from V and 4 bases from J, with 7 bases between. Germline V gene lookup returns CDR1 MDHEN and CDR2 SYDVKM. The CDR3 sequence is 12 residues long. The CDR3 loop reads CASSSRLYGYTF. The CDR3 region has the DNA TGTGCCAGCAGTTCGAGACTCTATGGCTACACCTTC.

This clonotype was counted ten times or more. The chain recombines TRBV27 with TRBJ1-1; 7 nucleotides match TRBD1. This CDR3 is built from 13 residues. The J segment lost 5 bases and the V segment lost 5 bases, leaving 5 bases of the junction unmatched. CDR1 is MNHEY and CDR2 is SMNVEV in the germline V gene (reference sequence). In nucleotides, the CDR3 is TGTGCCAGCAGTAGGTACAGGGGAACTGAAGCTTTCTTT. Residues: CASSRYRGTEAFF.

This clonotype showed up many times. This chain joins TRBV28 and TRBJ2-5; 8 bases are shared with TRBD2. J lost 5 bases, V lost 4 bases, and 6 bases had no gene match. Germline V CDR1 and CDR2: MDHEN, SYDVKM. This CDR3 contains 14 residues. This chain's CDR3 is CASSSRGGAETQYF. Here the CDR3 DNA reads TGTGCCAGCAGTTCTCGGGGGGGCGCGGAGACCCAGTACTTC.

This clonotype was recorded at least ten times. CDR3 residues: CASSYRLIAGGTDTQYF. In DNA, the CDR3 is TGTGCCAGCAGTTACCGTCTAATAGCGGGAGGCACAGATACGCAGTATTTT. V gene TRBV6-6 combines with J gene TRBJ2-3; 9 bases are a match to TRBD2. V was clipped by 2 bases and J by 1 base; unmatched bases: 7. The CDR3 extends over 17 amino acids. The germline gives CDR1 MNHNY, CDR2 SVGAGI (reference sequence).

The genes are TRBV4-2 and TRBJ2-5; TRBD2 matches 7 bases. Germline CDR1 reads LGHNA; CDR2 reads YNFKEQ. V was clipped by 0 bases and J by 0 bases; unmatched bases: 7. The CDR3 covers 17 residues. The CDR3 sequence is CASSQEASGVYQETQYF. Here the CDR3 DNA reads TGTGCCAGCAGCCAAGAAGCGAGCGGGGTGTACCAAGAGACCCAGTACTTC.

This clonotype appeared many times. The genes are TRBV5-4 and TRBJ1-4; weak D call: TRBD1 (6 bases). Trimming left V 3 bases short and J 6 bases short, with 9 bases between. CDR1 is SGHNT and CDR2 is YYREEE in the germline V gene (reference sequence). The CDR3 has 13 amino acids. CDR3 loop: CASSSPGDEKLFF. The CDR3 DNA is TGTGCCAGCAGCTCTCCAGGGGATGAAAAACTGTTTTTT.

This clonotype was seen at least ten times. J is TRBJ1-3 and V is TRBV12-3 or TRBV12-4, with a possible D match to TRBD1 (5 bases). The CDR3 runs 18 residues. The V end was cut by 0 bases, the J end by 4 bases, with 19 bases between. CDR3 bases: TGTGCCAGCAGTTTAGCGGCGGGGGGGAAGTATCTGGGAAACACCATATATTTT. This codes for CASSLAAGGKYLGNTIYF.

This clonotype was detected many times. The chain employs TRBV6-1 and TRBJ2-1; no definite D call. This CDR3 has 15 residues. CDR1 is MNHNS and CDR2 is SASEGT in the germline V gene. Trimming removed 4 bases from V and 0 bases from J, with 10 bases in between. CDR3 amino acids: CASSAQPSSYNEQFF. CDR3 DNA: TGTGCCAGCAGTGCACAGCCCAGCTCCTACAATGAGCAGTTCTTC.

The chain is built from TRBV7-9 and TRBJ1-2; 7 positions match TRBD1. The CDR3 has 15 amino acids. Germline V CDR1 and CDR2: SEHNR, FQNEAQ (reference sequence). V was clipped by 0 bases and J by 4 bases; unmatched bases: 5. DNA of the CDR3: TGTGCCAGCAGCTTAGCAGGGGGCCCAGGCTATGGCTACACCTTC. Translation gives CASSLAGGPGYGYTF.

This clonotype was observed at least ten times. V usage is TRBV6-1 and J usage is TRBJ2-7; D is unresolved. Germline assignment: CDR1 MNHNS and CDR2 SASEGT. The V end was cut by 1 base, the J end by 1 base, with 8 bases between. This CDR3 comprises 14 residues. CDR3 bases: TGTGCCAGCAGTGAAGGGGCTAGTTCCTACGAGCAGTACTTC. It codes for CASSEGASSYEQYF.

This clonotype was recorded at least ten times. The chain combines TRBV28 with TRBJ2-7; possible D gene TRBD2, 6 bases. Trimming removed 5 bases from V and 4 bases from J, with 9 bases in between. The germline gives CDR1 MDHEN, CDR2 SYDVKM. CDR3 length equals 12 residues. The CDR3 loop reads CASSLGGYEQYF. The CDR3 DNA is TGTGCCAGCAGTCTGGGGGGTTACGAGCAGTACTTC.

The sample holds many counts of this clonotype. This rearrangement joins TRBV5-1 to TRBJ1-4; D call uncertain. Germline V gene lookup returns CDR1 SGHRS and CDR2 YFSETQ. V lost 2 bases to trimming and J lost 3 bases, with 14 bases between them. The CDR3 covers 16 residues. The CDR3 bases are TGCGCCAGCAGCTTACAGCGGTGGTCGGCTAATGAAAAACTGTTTTTT. Amino acids: CASSLQRWSANEKLFF.

This clonotype was counted at least ten times. The J gene is TRBJ2-5, the V gene TRBV20-1, with D possibly TRBD2 on 6 matching bases. Germline assignment: CDR1 DFQATT and CDR2 SNEGSKA (reference sequence). V shed 5 bases and J shed 0 bases, with 19 bases lying between them. This CDR3 contains 16 residues. The CDR3 region is CSALPGLAEYQETQYF. In DNA form, the CDR3 reads TGCAGTGCTCTGCCCGGGTTAGCGGAGTACCAAGAGACCCAGTACTTC.

Ten or more counts support this clonotype. For the CDR3, the DNA is TGCAGTGCTAGATCCCCCCTGGGTACTGCAGATACGCAGTATTTT. This codes for CSARSPLGTADTQYF. The genes are TRBV20-1 and TRBJ2-3; the D is unclear. The germline V gene encodes CDR1 DFQATT and CDR2 SNEGSKA (reference sequence). This CDR3 region has 15 residues. V gave up 2 bases and J gave up 4 bases, with 16 bases separating them.

Ten or more counts support this clonotype. The chain uses TRBV9 and TRBJ1-6; possible D gene TRBD1, 6 bases. The CDR3 extends over 14 amino acids. CDR1 is SGDLS, CDR2 YYNGEE, per germline. With 1 base removed from V and 7 bases from J, the gap between germline ends came to 9 bases. CDR3 DNA: TGTGCCAGCAGCGTACGGACAGCAAATTCACCCCTCCACTTT. Encoded protein: CASSVRTANSPLHF.

The table lists this clonotype with a few counts. The chain has TRBV5-4 and TRBJ1-1; 11 bases agree with TRBD1. Losses at the gene ends were 4 bases for V and 4 bases for J; bases not matched to a gene: 6. The germline gives CDR1 SGHNT, CDR2 YYREEE (reference sequence). The CDR3 runs 15 residues. CDR3 DNA sequence: TGTGCCAGCAGCCGAGCAGGGACAGGGGGCACTGAAGCTTTCTTT. Protein: CASSRAGTGGTEAFF.

The sample holds many counts of this clonotype. The chain combines TRBV29-1 with TRBJ2-3; D is undetermined. Germline V gives CDR1 SQVTM, CDR2 ANQGSEA. The CDR3 totals 14 residues. V was pared by 7 bases and J by 6 bases, with 20 bases between. CDR3 sequence: CSATPGSVGDTQYF. CDR3 bases: TGCAGCGCCACACCAGGAAGCGTGGGGGATACGCAGTATTTT.

This clonotype was detected a few times. This rearrangement joins TRBV29-1 to TRBJ2-5; D is ambiguous. Germline assignment: CDR1 SQVTM and CDR2 ANQGSEA. Between the trimmed V and J ends, which lost 4 bases and 1 base, there was a span of 7 bases. CDR3 length: 12 amino acids. CDR3 bases: TGCAGCGTTGGTGGCTTCCAAGAGACCCAGTACTTC. Its protein is CSVGGFQETQYF. The complete variable domain, with remaining parts taken from reference TRBV29-1 and TRBJ2-5, reads SAVISQKPSRDICQRGTSLTIQCQVDSQVTMMFWYRQQPGQSLTLIATANQGSEATYESGFVIDKFPISRPNLTFSTLTVSNMSPEDSSIYLCSVGGFQETQYFGPGTRLLVL.